Listed here are 21 T cell receptor beta chains from one sample, sequenced in a study of T cells in Graves' hyperthyroidism and ophthalmopathy (dated by TCRdb to the late 2010s). The protocol used for the library was multiplex PCR. The run used an Illumina HiSeq 2000. The TCR beta CDR3 regions were amplified from the RNA transcripts. The first round of RT-PCR for the TCR CDR3 was performed with the HTBI primer set and the Qiagen OneStep RT-PCR kit. The public reads were run again by TCRdb, first through fastp at Q25 and then through MiXCR, and only productive beta chains were kept. Here each entry gathers all rows of one CDR3 protein and keeps the most common genes and DNA. The sample has about 530,000 distinct CDR3 sequences on record, 17% of them singletons. The ten top clones hold around 17% of the sample. Sequencing input: blood. These receptors came from a woman aged 18-29 years with Graves' ophthalmopathy.

This clonotype was picked up many times. This sequence joins TRBV6-1 and TRBJ2-7; 10 bases map to TRBD2. CDR3 size: 15 residues. With V trimmed by 0 bases and J by 2 bases, 1 base remained unmatched. Germline CDR1 reads MNHNS; CDR2 reads SASEGT. CDR3 nucleotide sequence: TGTGCCAGCAGTGAAGCGCTAGCGGGAGCCTACGAGCAGTACTTC. It codes for CASSEALAGAYEQYF.

The sample holds many counts of this clonotype. The V call is TRBV27, the J call TRBJ2-1; 12 bases fit TRBD1. V was pared by 3 bases and J by 8 bases, with 5 bases of the junction left unmatched. CDR3 length: 15 residues. Looked up from germline, CDR1 is MNHEY and CDR2 is SMNVEV (reference sequence). The CDR3 spells CASSLGTGGLYEQFF. DNA for the CDR3: TGTGCCAGCAGTTTGGGGACAGGGGGCTTGTATGAGCAGTTCTTC.

This chain joins TRBV13 and TRBJ2-5, with 8 positions matching TRBD1. Germline CDR1 and CDR2: PRHDT and FYEKMQ (reference sequence). V was clipped by 3 bases and J by 2 bases; unmatched bases: 11. The CDR3 is 17 residues long. The CDR3 DNA sequence: TGTGCCAGCAGCTTGGCACCCCCGACAGGGGAACAAGAGACCCAGTACTTC. This codes for CASSLAPPTGEQETQYF. The variable domain in full, with the rest retrieved from reference TRBV13 and TRBJ2-5, is AAGVIQSPRHLIKEKRETATLKCYPIPRHDTVYWYQQGPGQDPQFLISFYEKMQSDKGSIPDRFSAQQFSDYHSELNMSSLELGDSALYFCASSLAPPTGEQETQYFGPGTRLLVL.

The CDR3 DNA sequence: TGTGCCAGCAGCTCGACTAGCGGGAGGCTGGAGGGGTATGAGCAGTACTTC. This gives the protein CASSSTSGRLEGYEQYF. This sequence joins TRBV7-9 and TRBJ2-7; 13 bases align to TRBD2. This CDR3 has 17 residues. Per the germline V gene, CDR1 is SEHNR and CDR2 is FQNEAQ (reference sequence). V dropped 4 bases and J dropped 7; count of bases not matched to a gene: 13.

In its sample, this clonotype was seen many times. The V call is TRBV3-1, the J call TRBJ1-1; perhaps TRBD1 as D (5 bases). With 4 bases removed from V and 1 base from J, the gap between germline ends came to 10 bases. CDR1 LGHDT and CDR2 YNNKEL come from the germline V gene (reference sequence). The CDR3 sequence is 14 residues long. The CDR3 coding sequence is TGTGCCAGCAGCCGGGGCAGGGCGAACACTGAAGCTTTCTTT. Protein sequence: CASSRGRANTEAFF.

The table lists this clonotype with a few counts. The chain has TRBV14 and TRBJ2-2; 7 bases align to TRBD1. V lost 9 bases, J lost 3 bases, and 10 bases stayed unmatched. The CDR3 has 15 residues. Per the germline V gene, CDR1 is SGHDN and CDR2 is FVKESK. CDR3 sequence reads: CASTPGGTHTGELFF. DNA for the CDR3: TGTGCCAGTACTCCAGGGGGTACCCACACCGGGGAGCTGTTTTTT.

This clonotype has a count of ten or more. The gene calls are TRBV7-8 and TRBJ2-1; D gene ambiguous. Germline lookup yields CDR1 SGHVS and CDR2 FQNEAQ. V gave up 3 bases and J gave up 5 bases, with 8 bases separating them. This CDR3 spans 13 amino acids. The CDR3 loop is CASSLVLDNEQFF. As DNA, the CDR3 is TGTGCCAGCAGCTTGGTGCTCGACAATGAGCAGTTCTTC. The full variable domain, in which reference TRBV7-8 and TRBJ2-1 provide the parts outside the CDR3, is GAGVSQSPRYKVAKRGQDVALRCDPISGHVSLFWYQQALGQGPEFLTYFQNEAQLDKSGLPSDRFFAERPEGSVSTLKIQRTQQEDSAVYLCASSLVLDNEQFFGPGTRLTVL.

This clonotype was observed many times. V and J are TRBV12-5 and TRBJ1-2; D perhaps matches TRBD1 (5 bases). V lost 2 bases and J lost 6, with 16 bases in between. This CDR3 contains 15 residues. The germline V gene encodes CDR1 LGHNT and CDR2 FRNRAP. The CDR3 here is CASGLTGGGMDGYTF. The DNA of the CDR3 is TGTGCTAGTGGTTTGACCGGGGGAGGAATGGATGGCTACACCTTC.

Concerning this clonotype: A much larger clone differs by one base, so this may be a read error. Lacking the conserved final phenylalanine or tryptophan, this CDR3 likely reflects a read error. The genes are TRBV27 and TRBJ1-1; perhaps TRBD1 as D (5 bases). Germline V CDR1 and CDR2: MNHEY, SMNVEV (reference sequence). The CDR3 contains 14 residues. Trimming shortened V by 6 bases and J by 0 bases, and 11 bases separated the two germline ends. As DNA, the CDR3 is TGTGCCAGCAGGCGGGGGGTCATGAACACTGAAGCTTTCCTT. Translation: CASRRGVMNTEAFL.

This clonotype was detected many times. The chain joins TRBV2 to TRBJ1-5; 10 nucleotides agree with TRBD1. CDR3 length: 15 amino acids. The J segment lost 2 bases and the V segment lost 5 bases, leaving 3 bases of the junction unmatched. From germline, CDR1 is SNHLY and CDR2 FYNNEI. Written as DNA, the CDR3 is TGTGCCAGCAGTCAGACAGGGGGCGGCAATCAGCCCCAGCATTTT. Its translation is CASSQTGGGNQPQHF.

This clonotype was seen a handful of times. V gene TRBV7-8 combines with J gene TRBJ2-2; maybe TRBD2 (7 bases). The CDR3 loop spans 18 amino acids. Germline V gives CDR1 SGHVS, CDR2 FQNEAQ. Between the trimmed V and J ends, which lost 0 bases and 5 bases, there was a span of 19 bases. The CDR3, as DNA: TGTGCCAGCAGCTTAGCCCCATTCACAGGGAGGGAAACCGGGGAGCTGTTTTTT. Protein: CASSLAPFTGRETGELFF.

There are many counts of this clonotype. The chain links TRBV28 to TRBJ2-7; possible D gene TRBD1, 5 bases. Trimming stripped 7 bases from V and 4 bases from J, with 17 bases between. The CDR3 loop spans 14 amino acids. Germline values: CDR1 MDHEN, CDR2 SYDVKM. In DNA, the CDR3 is TGTGCCAGCAAACTCGCAGGGTACACTTACGAGCAGTACTTC. It specifies CASKLAGYTYEQYF.

At least ten counts were recorded for this clonotype. The CDR3 loop reads CASQDSPQGTQYF. The CDR3 DNA is TGTGCCAGCCAGGACAGCCCGCAGGGTACGCAGTATTTT. The rearrangement uses TRBV9 and TRBJ2-3, with a weak D call TRBD1 (6 bases). CDR1 is SGDLS, CDR2 YYNGEE, per germline. Trimming left V 7 bases short and J 8 bases short, with 17 bases between. The CDR3 consists of 13 residues. The whole variable domain, remainder taken from reference TRBV9 and TRBJ2-3, is DSGVTQTPKHLITATGQRVTLRCSPRSGDLSVYWYQQSLDQGLQFLIQYYNGEERAKGNILERFSAQQFPDLHSELNLSSLELGDSALYFCASQDSPQGTQYFGPGTRLTVL.

The chain is built from TRBV13 and TRBJ2-7, with 9 bases lining up with TRBD2. Losses at the gene ends were 3 bases for V and 1 base for J; bases not matched to a gene: 7. There are 16 residues in the CDR3. CDR1 and CDR2 from the germline V gene are PRHDT and FYEKMQ (reference sequence). The chain's CDR3 is CASSFRLAERSYEQYF. The DNA for the CDR3 is TGTGCCAGCAGCTTCCGACTAGCGGAACGGTCCTACGAGCAGTACTTC.

On this clonotype itself: Just one base apart from a much larger clone, this may be a read error. The chain links TRBV7-2 to TRBJ2-1; the match to TRBD2 covers 10 bases. CDR1 is SGHTA, CDR2 FQGNSA, per germline. This CDR3 spans 17 amino acids. The DNA of the CDR3 is TGTGCCAGCAGCTTAATCCCTCTAGCGGGAGACGTCAATGAGCAGTCCTTC. This translates into CASSLIPLAGDVNEQSF.

For the CDR3, the DNA is TGTGCCAGCAGCGTAGGGTCCGTCAATGAGCAGTTCTTC. Its translation: CASSVGSVNEQFF. The chain links TRBV9 to TRBJ2-1; no definite D call. CDR1 is SGDLS, CDR2 YYNGEE, per germline. V lost 0 bases to trimming and J lost 6 bases, with 7 bases between them. The CDR3 is made up of 13 amino acids.

This clonotype has a count of ten or more. CDR3 in DNA: TGCAGCGTTATCCGGGACAGCAACACCGGGGAGCTGTTTTTT. Translated: CSVIRDSNTGELFF. The chain recombines TRBV29-1 with TRBJ2-2; 7 nucleotides align to TRBD1. The CDR3 sequence is 14 residues long. V trimming: 5 bases; J trimming: 2 bases; junction bases outside the gene matches: 5. Germline V CDR1 and CDR2: SQVTM, ANQGSEA.

The rearrangement uses TRBV27 and TRBJ2-7, with 9 nucleotides matching TRBD1. The CDR3 covers 15 residues. The J segment lost 1 base and the V segment lost 0 bases, leaving 1 base of the junction unmatched. Looked up from germline, CDR1 is MNHEY and CDR2 is SMNVEV (reference sequence). The CDR3 protein is CASSLSGTGSYEQYF. For the CDR3, the DNA is TGTGCCAGCAGTTTATCAGGGACAGGGTCCTACGAGCAGTACTTC.

The rearrangement uses TRBV5-1 and TRBJ1-5; tentative D call: TRBD1 (5 bases). Germline V gene sequence: CDR1 SGHRS, CDR2 YFSETQ. This CDR3 has 15 residues. V lost 0 bases and J 3 bases, leaving 10 bases between the germline ends. CDR3 residues: CASSLGGGYNQPQHF. As DNA, the CDR3 is TGCGCCAGCAGCTTGGGGGGGGGATACAATCAGCCCCAGCATTTT.

Details on this clonotype: Just one base apart from a much larger clone, this may be a read error. The chain carries TRBV20-1 and TRBJ2-4, with TRBD1 matching 9 bases. Germline CDR1 and CDR2: DFQATT and SNEGSKA (reference sequence). This CDR3 has 16 residues. The DNA of the CDR3 is TGCAGTGCTCGTATCCGGGACAGGGCGGGCAAAAACGTTCAGTACTTC. As protein: CSARIRDRAGKNVQYF.

In its sample, this clonotype was seen many times. V and J are TRBV6-5 and TRBJ2-7, with 7 bases lining up with TRBD1. This CDR3 is 16 amino acids long. Trimming cost V 0 bases and J 5 bases; bases outside gene matches: 10. Germline loops: CDR1 MNHEY, CDR2 SVGAGI. Written as DNA, the CDR3 is TGTGCCAGCAGTTACTCGGGGAGACAGGGAACCGACGAGCAGTACTTC. It specifies CASSYSGRQGTDEQYF.